This TCR beta chain stems from a study of Graves' ophthalmopathy and Graves' hyperthyroidism. Trimming removed 2 bases from V and 5 bases from J, with 15 bases in between. Germline V lookup: CDR1 SGHAT, CDR2 FQNNGV. CDR3 length: 15 residues. The authors amplified TCR beta CDR3 regions, and they did so from RNA transcripts for repertoire sequencing. Second-round multiplex PCR came after first-round RT-PCR with HTBI primers. TCRdb used MiXCR to reprocess the multiplex PCR reads, holding one entry per CDR3 protein. The sample includes under 350,000 distinct CDR3 sequences, roughly 15% of them seen just once.

The J gene is TRBJ2-5, the V gene TRBV11-2; D gene unclear. What was sequenced was peripheral blood. The sequence came from an adult man with Graves' ophthalmopathy. CDR3 sequence: CASSLQAFSGETQYF. The CDR3 DNA is TGTGCCAGCAGCTTACAGGCTTTTTCTGGGGAGACCCAGTACTTC.